The 10 T cell receptor beta chains listed next were all sequenced from one sample in a study of Graves' ophthalmopathy and Graves' hyperthyroidism. TCR beta CDR3 amplification used RNA transcripts. HTBI primers were employed in first-round RT-PCR, then a second-round multiplex PCR followed. Each CDR3 protein is one row after TCRdb ran MiXCR on the multiplex PCR reads. The data contain roughly 300,000 distinct CDR3 sequences, 15% to 20% of them singletons. The material sequenced was peripheral blood. The receptors originated from an adult man with Graves' ophthalmopathy.

This clonotype was picked up many times. The V gene is TRBV20-1, the J gene TRBJ2-7, with D perhaps matching TRBD2 (7 bases). The CDR3 length is 13 residues. The germline gives CDR1 DFQATT, CDR2 SNEGSKA (reference sequence). This CDR3 reads CSPQRGGSYEQYF. The CDR3 bases are TGCAGCCCTCAGAGGGGGGGCTCCTACGAGCAGTACTTC.

Ten or more counts support this clonotype. The chain carries TRBV4-2 and TRBJ1-6; a possible D gene is TRBD1 (5 bases). V gave up 0 bases and J gave up 7 bases, with 16 bases separating them. Germline values: CDR1 LGHNA, CDR2 YNFKEQ. This CDR3 region has 17 residues. In DNA form, the CDR3 reads TGTGCCAGCAGCCAAGATGCGGCCAGGGTTTCGAATTCACCCCTCCACTTT. This translates into CASSQDAARVSNSPLHF.

This clonotype was counted many times. This chain joins TRBV2 and TRBJ1-5; tentative D call: TRBD1 (6 bases). CDR1 and CDR2 from the germline V gene are SNHLY and FYNNEI. The length of the CDR3 is 14 residues. Trimming took 1 base from V and 7 from J, leaving 11 bases between them. CDR3 nucleotides: TGTGCCAGCAGTGAAGGAGGGGGTAGCCAGCCCCAGCATTTT. Protein: CASSEGGGSQPQHF.

The chain employs TRBV5-1 and TRBJ2-2, with 7 bases lining up with TRBD1. CDR1 is SGHRS and CDR2 is YFSETQ in the germline V gene. V lost 0 bases to trimming and J lost 5 bases; unmatched junction nucleotides: 4. This CDR3 spans 15 amino acids. This CDR3 is CASSLGDSLTGELFF. The CDR3 nucleotides are TGCGCCAGCAGCTTGGGGGACAGTTTAACCGGGGAGCTGTTTTTT.

This clonotype was detected many times. The chain uses TRBV6-1 and TRBJ2-6; D unresolved. This CDR3 has 15 residues. The V and J ends lost 7 bases and 4 bases respectively, with 14 bases between them. Germline V gene data show CDR1 as MNHNS and CDR2 as SASEGT. The CDR3 DNA is TGTGCCAGCACCCAAAAGGCATCCGGGGCCAACGTCCTGACTTTC. It specifies CASTQKASGANVLTF.

In its sample, this clonotype was seen many times. V is TRBV9 and J is TRBJ2-2; no firm D call. The CDR3 sequence is 15 residues long. V was shortened by 2 bases and J by 1 base, with 9 bases between the two germline ends. Looked up from germline, CDR1 is SGDLS and CDR2 is YYNGEE. The CDR3 region is CASSVSNQNTGELFF. The CDR3 nucleotides are TGTGCCAGCAGCGTTTCCAACCAGAACACCGGGGAGCTGTTTTTT.

The sample holds many counts of this clonotype. The chain employs TRBV20-1 and TRBJ2-7; perhaps TRBD2 as D (5 bases). Per the germline V gene, CDR1 is DFQATT and CDR2 is SNEGSKA (reference sequence). V was trimmed by 3 bases and J by 7 bases, leaving 16 bases between them. The length of the CDR3 is 13 residues. The CDR3 bases are TGCAGTGCTAGCCCCTCGGCCACGGGGGAGCAGTACTTC. This sequence encodes CSASPSATGEQYF.

This clonotype was detected a few times. Possible read error: a much larger clone is one base away. This chain uses TRBV19 with TRBJ2-7; 8 bases agree with TRBD2. From germline, CDR1 is LNHDA and CDR2 SQIVND (reference sequence). The length of the CDR3 is 15 residues. CDR3 protein: CVSSIVAGTLYEQYF. The CDR3 DNA reads TGTGTCAGTAGTATAGTAGCGGGAACCCTCTACGAGCAGTACTTC.

This clonotype was observed many times. The chain joins TRBV12-3 or TRBV12-4 to TRBJ2-7; 8 bases match TRBD2. The J segment lost 4 bases and the V segment lost 1 base, leaving 3 bases of the junction unmatched. The CDR3 length is 14 residues. The CDR3 loop is CASSLGAGAYEQYF. CDR3 sequence (DNA): TGTGCCAGCAGTTTAGGAGCGGGAGCTTACGAGCAGTACTTC.

Ten or more counts support this clonotype. V is TRBV20-1 and J is TRBJ1-1; TRBD1 agrees at 7 bases. Germline-derived CDR1 and CDR2 are DFQATT and SNEGSKA (reference sequence). The CDR3 loop spans 14 amino acids. V was pared by 3 bases and J by 3 bases, with 7 bases of the junction left unmatched. CDR3 loop: CSARTGRWDTEAFF. The CDR3, as DNA: TGCAGTGCTAGGACAGGGCGCTGGGACACTGAAGCTTTCTTT.